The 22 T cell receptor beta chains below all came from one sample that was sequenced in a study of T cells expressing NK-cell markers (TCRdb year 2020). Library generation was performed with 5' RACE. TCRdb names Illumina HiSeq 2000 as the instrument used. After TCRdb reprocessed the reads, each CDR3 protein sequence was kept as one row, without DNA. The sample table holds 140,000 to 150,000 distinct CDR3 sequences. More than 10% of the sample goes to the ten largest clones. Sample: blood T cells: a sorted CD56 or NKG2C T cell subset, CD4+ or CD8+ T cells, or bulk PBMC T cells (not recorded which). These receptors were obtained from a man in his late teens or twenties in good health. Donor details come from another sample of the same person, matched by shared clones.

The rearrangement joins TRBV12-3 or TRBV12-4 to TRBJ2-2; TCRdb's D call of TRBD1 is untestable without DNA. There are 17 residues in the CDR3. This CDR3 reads CASSLAVGDRNTGELFF.

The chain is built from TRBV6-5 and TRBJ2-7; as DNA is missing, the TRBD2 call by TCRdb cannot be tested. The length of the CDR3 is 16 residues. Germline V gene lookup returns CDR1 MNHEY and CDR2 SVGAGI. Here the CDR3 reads CASSYYRLAGSSEQYF.

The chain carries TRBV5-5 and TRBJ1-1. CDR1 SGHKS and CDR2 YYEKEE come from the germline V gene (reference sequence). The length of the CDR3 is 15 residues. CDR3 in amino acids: CASSLGVGMNTEAFF.

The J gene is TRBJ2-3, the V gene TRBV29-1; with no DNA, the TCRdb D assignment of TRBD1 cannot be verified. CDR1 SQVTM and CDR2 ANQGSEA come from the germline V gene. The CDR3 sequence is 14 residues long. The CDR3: CSPGQSRTTDTQYF.

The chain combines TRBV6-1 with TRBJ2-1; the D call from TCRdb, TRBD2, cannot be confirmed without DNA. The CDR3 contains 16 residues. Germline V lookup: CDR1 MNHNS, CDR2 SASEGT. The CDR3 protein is CASSPARAGVYNEQFF.

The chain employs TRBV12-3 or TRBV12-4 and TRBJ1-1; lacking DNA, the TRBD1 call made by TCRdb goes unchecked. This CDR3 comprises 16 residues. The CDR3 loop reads CASSFVAGTVNTEAFF.

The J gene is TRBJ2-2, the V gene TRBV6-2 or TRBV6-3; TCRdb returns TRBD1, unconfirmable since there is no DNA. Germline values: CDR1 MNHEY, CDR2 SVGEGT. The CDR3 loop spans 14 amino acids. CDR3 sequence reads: CASRRQENTGELFF.

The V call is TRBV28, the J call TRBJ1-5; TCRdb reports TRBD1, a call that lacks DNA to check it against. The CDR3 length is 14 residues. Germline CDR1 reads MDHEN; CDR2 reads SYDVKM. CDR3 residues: CASRQGTGNQPQHF.

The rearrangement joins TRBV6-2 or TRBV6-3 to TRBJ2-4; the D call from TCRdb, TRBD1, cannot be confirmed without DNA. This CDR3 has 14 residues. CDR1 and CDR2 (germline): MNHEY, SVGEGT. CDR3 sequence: CASSPLGFGNIQYF.

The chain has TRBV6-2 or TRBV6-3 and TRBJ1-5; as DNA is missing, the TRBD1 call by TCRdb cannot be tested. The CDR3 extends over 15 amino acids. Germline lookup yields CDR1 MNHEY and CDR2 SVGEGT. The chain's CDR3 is CASAWTGSPNQPQHF.

The CDR3 protein is CASSHRGQGANEQFF. This chain joins TRBV18 and TRBJ2-1; TCRdb calls TRBD1, which cannot be checked without DNA. Germline loops: CDR1 KGHSH, CDR2 LQKENI. The CDR3 runs 15 residues. The whole variable domain, remainder taken from reference TRBV18 and TRBJ2-1, is NAGVMQNPRHLVRRRGQEARLRCSPMKGHSHVYWYRQLPEEGLKFMVYLQKENIIDESGMPKERFSAEFPKEGPSILRIQQVVRGDSAAYFCASSHRGQGANEQFFGPGTRLTVL.

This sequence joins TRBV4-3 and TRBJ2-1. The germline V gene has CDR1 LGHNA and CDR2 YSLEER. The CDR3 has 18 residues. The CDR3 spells CASSQDLGLANSYNEQFF.

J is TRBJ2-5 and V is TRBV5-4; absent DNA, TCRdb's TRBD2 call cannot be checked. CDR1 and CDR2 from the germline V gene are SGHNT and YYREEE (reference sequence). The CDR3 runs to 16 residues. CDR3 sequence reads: CASSFGTGPHQETQYF.

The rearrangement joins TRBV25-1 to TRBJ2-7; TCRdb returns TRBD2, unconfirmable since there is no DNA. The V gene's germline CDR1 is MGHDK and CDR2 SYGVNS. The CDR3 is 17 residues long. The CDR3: CASSQTRLAGLGTEQYF.

CDR3 amino acids: CASSHSRVEETQYF. The rearrangement uses TRBV12-3 or TRBV12-4 and TRBJ2-5; as DNA is missing, the TRBD1 call by TCRdb cannot be tested. CDR3 length: 14 amino acids.

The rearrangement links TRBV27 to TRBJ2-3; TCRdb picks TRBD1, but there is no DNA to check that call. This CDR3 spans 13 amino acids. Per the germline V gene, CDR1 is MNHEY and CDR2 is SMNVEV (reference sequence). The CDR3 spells CASIPPRENTQYF.

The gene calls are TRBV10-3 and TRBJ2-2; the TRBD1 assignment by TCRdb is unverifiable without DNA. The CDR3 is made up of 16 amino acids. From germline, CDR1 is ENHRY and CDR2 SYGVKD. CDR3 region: CAISERTAANTGELFF.

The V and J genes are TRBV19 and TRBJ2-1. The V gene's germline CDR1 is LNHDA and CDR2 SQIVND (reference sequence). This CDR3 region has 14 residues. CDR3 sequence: CASSGSTSYNEQFF.

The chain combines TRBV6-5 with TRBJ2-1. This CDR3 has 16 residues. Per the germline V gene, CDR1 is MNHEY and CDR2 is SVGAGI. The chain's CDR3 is CASSYSRLSSYNEQFF.

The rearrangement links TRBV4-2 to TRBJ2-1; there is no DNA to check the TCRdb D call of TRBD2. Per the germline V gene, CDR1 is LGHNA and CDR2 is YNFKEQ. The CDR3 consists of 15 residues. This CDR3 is CASSQGERDYNEQFF.

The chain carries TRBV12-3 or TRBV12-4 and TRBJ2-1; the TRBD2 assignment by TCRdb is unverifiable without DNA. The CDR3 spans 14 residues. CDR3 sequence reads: CASSLMGVVNEQFF.

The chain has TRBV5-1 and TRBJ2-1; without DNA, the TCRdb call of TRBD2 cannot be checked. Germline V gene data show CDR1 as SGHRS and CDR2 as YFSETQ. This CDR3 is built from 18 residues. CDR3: CASSVPGTSGYIYNEQFF.